This T cell receptor (beta chain) appears in the sequencing data of a study of shared clonotypes between healthy human individuals. Overall study results and limits: Of the naive CD4 clonotypes, 4% to 5% were shared across a few donors.

Note on this clone: The target antigen is unknown. This specimen includes other DNA sequences encoding the same CDR3.

Per the germline V gene, CDR1 is SGHTA and CDR2 is FQGNSA. The CDR3 covers 14 residues. V dropped 2 bases and J dropped 0 bases, with 8 bases sitting between them. Division of CD4+ cells produced a CD45RA+ naive subset and a CD45RA-negative memory subset. The assay was carried out at the deep level. The method was immunoSEQ multiplex PCR; TCRdb's version includes in-frame clones alone and lacks a portion of them. The repertoire holds about 980,000 clones, over 75% seen once, with around 1.4% in the top ten. This chain links TRBV7-2 with TRBJ2-7, with a tentative D call TRBD1 (5 bases). This sequence was found in a man between 18 and 29 years old in good health. Sequencing was done on a sample of memory CD4+ T cells sorted from blood. Described subset: CD45RA-negative fraction. Here the CDR3 DNA reads TGTGCCAGCAGCTTACAGGGCGGCTCCTACGAGCAGTACTTC. This gives the protein CASSLQGGSYEQYF. Looking up the rest from reference TRBV7-2 and TRBJ2-7 gives the full variable domain: GAGVSQSPSNKVTEKGKDVELRCDPISGHTALYWYRQSLGQGLEFLIYFQGNSAPDKSGLPSDRFSAERTGGSVSTLTIQRTQQEDSAVYLCASSLQGGSYEQYFGPGTRLTVT.